This T cell receptor beta chain was identified in a study of T cells in Graves' hyperthyroidism and ophthalmopathy. Study-level information: Peripheral blood sampling occurred at initial diagnosis, before any treatment. Study-level results: In blood, most of the thyroid clonotypes expanded above 0.001 were also present. Ophthalmopathy stood apart from stable hyperthyroidism in a 13 V-J model.

Researchers took RNA transcripts and amplified the TCR beta CDR3 regions from them. TCR CDR3 underwent first-round RT-PCR with the HTBI primer set. MiXCR, applied by TCRdb to the multiplex PCR reads, yields one record per CDR3 protein. The sample has about 130,000 distinct CDR3 sequences, over 20% seen once. The source of the PBMCs was less than 12 ml of fresh peripheral blood. In the case of this clonotype: Its specificity is unknown.

The CDR3 loop spans 15 amino acids. CDR1 is SGHTA and CDR2 is FQGNSA in the germline V gene. Trimming at V came to 4 bases and at J to 2 bases, leaving 8 bases not matched to a gene. This TCR was sampled from a woman in her forties or fifties with Graves' hyperthyroidism that later progressed to Graves' ophthalmopathy. Material: blood. This chain uses TRBV7-2 with TRBJ2-7; 7 bases match TRBD2. CDR3 nucleotide sequence: TGTGCCAGCAGCTGGGCCAGCGGGGTGACCTACGAGCAGTACTTC. Its protein is CASSWASGVTYEQYF.